Presented here are 25 T cell receptor beta chains from one specimen sequenced in a study of blood T cell repertoires in COVID-19. Clones were sequenced by immunoSEQ multiplex PCR, and TCRdb holds only the in-frame ones, with some missing. The profile covers about 82,000 clones, with around four fifths appearing a single time and roughly a third taken by the ten largest. Sequenced sample: peripheral blood. These receptors came from a man in his sixties with COVID-19, enrolled during active disease.

The chain carries TRBV5-4 and TRBJ2-2; 7 nucleotides align to TRBD2. CDR1 SGHNT and CDR2 YYREEE come from the germline V gene (reference sequence). This CDR3 has 14 residues. Losses at the gene ends were 4 bases for V and 7 bases for J; bases not matched to a gene: 7. The CDR3 loop is CASSHGGYGGELFF. As DNA, the CDR3 is TGTGCCAGCAGCCACGGGGGGTATGGCGGGGAGCTGTTTTTT.

This chain links TRBV6-2 or TRBV6-3 with TRBJ1-2; D gene ambiguous. CDR1 and CDR2 from the germline V gene are MNHEY and SVGEGT. Trimming took 2 bases from V and 5 from J, leaving 12 bases between them. The CDR3 is made up of 14 amino acids. DNA of the CDR3: TGTGCCAGCAGTTACAGTACGGTAGCATATGGCTACACCTTC. Translated: CASSYSTVAYGYTF.

V gene TRBV5-4 combines with J gene TRBJ2-3, with D hard to call. There are 14 residues in the CDR3. Trimming cost V 4 bases and J 3 bases, with 12 bases left between them. The germline gives CDR1 SGHNT, CDR2 YYREEE (reference sequence). CDR3 sequence: CASSPGSGTDTQYF. CDR3 in DNA: TGTGCCAGCAGCCCTGGCAGTGGTACAGATACGCAGTATTTT.

The chain has TRBV9 and TRBJ2-7, with D tentatively TRBD2 (6 bases). Germline assignment: CDR1 SGDLS and CDR2 YYNGEE. The CDR3 is 13 amino acids. V was clipped by 4 bases and J by 3 bases, with 11 bases between them. The CDR3 loop is CASSSQGGYEQYF. CDR3 DNA: TGTGCCAGCAGCTCCCAGGGAGGCTACGAGCAGTACTTC.

V gene TRBV19 combines with J gene TRBJ2-1; D is perhaps TRBD2 (6 bases). The CDR3 contains 16 residues. Germline loops: CDR1 LNHDA, CDR2 SQIVND (reference sequence). Trimming pared 3 bases from V and 7 bases from J, leaving 19 bases between. The CDR3 DNA reads TGTGCCAGTAGTATCTCCACGCGGGGTTATGGTAATGAGCAGTTCTTC. Residues: CASSISTRGYGNEQFF.

The genes are TRBV11-2 and TRBJ2-7, with 9 bases aligning to TRBD2. CDR3 length equals 15 residues. The ends lost 8 bases at V and 1 base at J; junction bases unmatched: 9. CDR1 is SGHAT and CDR2 is FQNNGV in the germline V gene. The DNA of the CDR3 is TGTGCCAGCTCCCTAGGCAGCGGGAGGTCCTACGAGCAGTACTTC. Encoded protein: CASSLGSGRSYEQYF. The full variable domain, completed using reference TRBV11-2 and TRBJ2-7, is EAGVAQSPRYKIIEKRQSVAFWCNPISGHATLYWYQQILGQGPKLLIQFQNNGVVDDSQLPKDRFSAERLKGVDSTLKIQPAKLEDSAVYLCASSLGSGRSYEQYFGPGTRLTVT.

This clone has just a few counts. The chain is built from TRBV5-1 and TRBJ1-1; D is uncertain. Germline assignment: CDR1 SGHRS and CDR2 YFSETQ. The V and J ends lost 7 bases and 2 bases respectively, with 12 bases between them. The CDR3 loop spans 13 amino acids. The CDR3 DNA reads TGCGCCAGCTCCCGAGAGCCTAACACTGAAGCTTTCTTT. This translates into CASSREPNTEAFF. Drawing the rest from reference TRBV5-1 and TRBJ1-1, the complete variable domain is KAGVTQTPRYLIKTRGQQVTLSCSPISGHRSVSWYQQTPGQGLQFLFEYFSETQRNKGNFPGRFSGRQFSNSRSEMNVSTLELGDSALYLCASSREPNTEAFFGQGTRLTVV.

This chain joins TRBV6-1 and TRBJ1-4; 8 nucleotides align to TRBD1. Trimming at V came to 3 bases and at J to 7 bases, leaving 4 bases not matched to a gene. Germline V gives CDR1 MNHNS, CDR2 SASEGT. This CDR3 is built from 14 residues. CDR3 bases: TGTGCCAGCAGTGATTTCGGGACAGGTGAAAAACTGTTTTTT. Protein sequence: CASSDFGTGEKLFF.

This clone was seen only a few times. The CDR3 coding sequence is TGTGCCAGCAGCCTGGTGGGGAGCTCTGGAAACACCATATATTTT. It specifies CASSLVGSSGNTIYF. This chain joins TRBV5-8 and TRBJ1-3, with D unclear. The CDR3 runs 15 residues. The germline V gene has CDR1 SGHTS and CDR2 YDEGEE. Trimming cost V 4 bases and J 0 bases, with 11 bases left between them.

The chain recombines TRBV7-9 with TRBJ2-5; maybe TRBD1 (8 bases). Germline CDR1 SEHNR, CDR2 FQNEAQ (reference sequence). The CDR3 has 15 amino acids. Trimming pared 2 bases from V and 5 bases from J, leaving 15 bases between. For the CDR3, the DNA is TGTGCCAGCAGCTTAAGGACAGGGCGGGGGGAGACCCAGTACTTC. Its protein is CASSLRTGRGETQYF.

The table lists this clone with a few counts. This sequence joins TRBV5-4 and TRBJ2-5, with a weak D call TRBD1 (6 bases). The CDR3 consists of 12 residues. The ends were cut back, 4 bases at V and 4 bases at J, with 8 bases in the middle. In germline, CDR1 is SGHNT, CDR2 YYREEE (reference sequence). CDR3 region: CASSKDRETQYF. The CDR3 region has the DNA TGTGCCAGCAGCAAGGACAGAGAGACCCAGTACTTC.

V is TRBV7-2 and J is TRBJ2-5; the match to TRBD2 covers 9 bases. The germline CDR1 and CDR2 sequences are SGHTA and FQGNSA. This CDR3 is built from 16 residues. Unmatched junction bases numbered 12, after V lost 5 bases and J lost 5 bases. Here the CDR3 reads CASSPPRLAGTETQYF. CDR3 DNA: TGTGCCAGCAGCCCCCCCAGGCTAGCGGGGACCGAGACCCAGTACTTC.

Notes on this clone: Mismatch with germline at one junction end may stem from a read error. The chain links TRBV11-2 to TRBJ2-7; possibly TRBD1 for D (6 bases). Looked up from germline, CDR1 is SGHAT and CDR2 is FQNNGV. The CDR3 consists of 12 residues. The CDR3 DNA reads as TGTGCCAGCACTAACAGGGTATACGTGCAGTACTTC. Amino acid sequence: CASTNRVYVQYF.

The V call is TRBV19, the J call TRBJ1-5; 7 bases map to TRBD1. Germline CDR1 reads LNHDA; CDR2 reads SQIVND (reference sequence). The ends lost 3 bases at V and 5 bases at J; junction bases unmatched: 4. The CDR3 is made up of 14 amino acids. The CDR3 DNA follows: TGTGCCAGTAGTATGTCAGGGGGAGATCAGCCCCAGCATTTT. Protein: CASSMSGGDQPQHF.

This clone was seen only a few times. V and J are TRBV13 and TRBJ2-3, with TRBD2 matching over 8 bases. The CDR3 runs 16 residues. V was pared by 4 bases and J by 2 bases, with 8 bases of the junction left unmatched. Germline assignment: CDR1 PRHDT and CDR2 FYEKMQ (reference sequence). The CDR3 DNA follows: TGTGCCAGCAGCTACACTAGCGGACCGGACACAGATACGCAGTATTTT. Protein product: CASSYTSGPDTDTQYF.

V usage is TRBV18 and J usage is TRBJ1-1, with 8 bases that match TRBD1. The CDR3 consists of 14 residues. CDR1 is KGHSH, CDR2 LQKENI, per germline. V was pared by 5 bases and J by 3 bases, with 5 bases of the junction left unmatched. The CDR3 DNA reads TGTGCCAGCTCAGCTACGGGACAGGACACTGAAGCTTTCTTT. Translated, it gives CASSATGQDTEAFF.

This clone was seen just once. The chain carries TRBV27 and TRBJ2-7, with 8 positions matching TRBD2. Trimming took 6 bases from V and 3 from J; bases not matched to a gene: 7. The CDR3 is 14 amino acids. CDR1 and CDR2 from the germline V gene are MNHEY and SMNVEV (reference sequence). In nucleotides, the CDR3 is TGTGCCAGCAGACGCACTAGCGGACTCTACGAGCAGTACTTC. Translated: CASRRTSGLYEQYF.

This clone was recorded at least ten times. CDR3 nucleotide sequence: TGTGCCAGCAGCGGTCCCGGGACTAGCGGGAGGCTCTATGAGCAGTTCTTC. It translates to CASSGPGTSGRLYEQFF. The chain recombines TRBV11-3 with TRBJ2-1; 15 bases map to TRBD2. The germline CDR1 and CDR2 sequences are SGHNT and YENEEA. The CDR3 covers 17 residues. V shed 5 bases and J 8 bases; nucleotides not matched to a gene: 10. The full variable domain, rest sourced from reference TRBV11-3 and TRBJ2-1, is EAGVVQSPRYKIIEKKQPVAFWCNPISGHNTLYWYLQNLGQGPELLIRYENEEAVDDSQLPKDRFSAERLKGVDSTLKIQPAELGDSAVYLCASSGPGTSGRLYEQFFGPGTRLTVL.

V gene TRBV6-4 combines with J gene TRBJ1-1; a weak D match, TRBD1 (5 bases). Between the trimmed V and J ends, which lost 6 bases and 6 bases, there was a span of 14 bases. CDR3 size: 13 residues. Germline-derived CDR1 and CDR2 are MRHNA and SNTAGT. CDR3 loop: CASSAGYDAEAFF. The CDR3 DNA follows: TGTGCCAGCAGCGCAGGGTATGACGCTGAAGCTTTCTTT.

This sequence joins TRBV5-6 and TRBJ2-1; 13 bases are shared with TRBD2. The germline V gene has CDR1 SGHDT and CDR2 YYEEEE. The length of the CDR3 is 16 residues. After removal of 0 bases from V and 12 bases from J, the junction contained 9 bases not matched to a gene. Here the CDR3 DNA reads TGTGCCAGCAGCTTGGGACTAGCGGGAGGTAATTTGGGGCAGTTCTTC. As protein: CASSLGLAGGNLGQFF.

V usage is TRBV6-2 or TRBV6-3 and J usage is TRBJ2-6; 8 nucleotides match TRBD1. This CDR3 is 18 amino acids long. V lost 1 base, J lost 4 bases, and 9 bases stayed unmatched. Germline V gene data show CDR1 as MNHEY and CDR2 as SVGEGT. The CDR3 DNA reads TGTGCCAGCAGTTACTTTGGACAGGGAAGCTCCGGGGCCAACGTCCTGACTTTC. Its protein product is CASSYFGQGSSGANVLTF.

This chain connects TRBV27 to TRBJ1-3; the match to TRBD1 covers 8 bases. V trimming: 4 bases; J trimming: 1 base; junction bases outside the gene matches: 9. The CDR3 has 17 amino acids. In germline, CDR1 is MNHEY, CDR2 SMNVEV (reference sequence). The CDR3 loop is CASSSSRGRFSGNTIYF. DNA of the CDR3: TGTGCCAGCAGTTCCTCCAGGGGGCGATTTTCTGGAAACACCATATATTTT.

The chain has TRBV7-2 and TRBJ1-6; 7 bases line up with TRBD1. In germline, CDR1 is SGHTA, CDR2 FQGNSA. V lost 2 bases to trimming and J lost 6 bases; unmatched junction nucleotides: 7. The CDR3 is 16 residues long. CDR3 bases: TGTGCCAGCAGCTTACGGAACAGGGGCGGTAATTCACCCCTCCACTTT. Residues: CASSLRNRGGNSPLHF.

This clone was observed many times. V and J are TRBV6-5 and TRBJ1-5; 10 nucleotides match TRBD1. Germline trimming cut 6 bases from V and 4 bases from J; bases unmatched to any gene: 0. Germline CDR1 MNHEY, CDR2 SVGAGI. The length of the CDR3 is 13 residues. DNA for the CDR3: TGTGCCAGCAGGGGACAGGGGAATCAGCCCCAGCATTTT. Its protein product is CASRGQGNQPQHF.

A few counts support this clone. The chain uses TRBV10-3 and TRBJ2-2, with TRBD1 as a possible D gene (6 bases). Germline CDR1 and CDR2: ENHRY and SYGVKD. There are 16 residues in the CDR3. Trimming shortened V by 4 bases and J by 3 bases, and 15 bases separated the two germline ends. CDR3 sequence: CAISATRPGDTGELFF. DNA for the CDR3: TGTGCCATCAGTGCTACGCGCCCAGGGGACACCGGGGAGCTGTTTTTT.